The 30 T cell receptor beta chains given below trace back to one sample, sequenced in a study of blood T cells in healthy people across ages. Then a second PCR, running about 6 to 12 cycles, was carried out with a sample-barcoded 5' primer and a J-beta primer mix. MiXCR, run by TCRdb on the 5' RACE reads, gives a single entry per CDR3 protein. The table lists fewer than 900,000 distinct CDR3 sequences, roughly 34% of them singletons. Sequencing was carried out using blood. The receptors here all came from a young man in good health.

The chain recombines TRBV11-2 with TRBJ2-1, with 12 nucleotides matching TRBD1. The CDR3 is made up of 16 amino acids. V lost 2 bases and J lost 8; bases outside the gene matches: 7. Looked up from germline, CDR1 is SGHAT and CDR2 is FQNNGV. The CDR3, as DNA: TGTGCCAGCAGCTTACCCTGGGGGACAGGGGGCGATGAGCAGTTCTTC. Residues: CASSLPWGTGGDEQFF.

The V and J genes are TRBV6-1 and TRBJ2-7; perhaps D is TRBD1 or TRBD2 (5 bases each). Germline CDR1 is MNHNS and CDR2 is SASEGT. The CDR3 is made up of 15 amino acids. V gave up 6 bases and J gave up 2 bases, with 17 bases separating them. The CDR3 DNA reads TGTGCCAGCAGCCTCCGGGACGGAGGTCCCTACGAGCAGTACTTC. It specifies CASSLRDGGPYEQYF.

This clonotype has at least ten counts. V is TRBV3-1 and J is TRBJ2-1; a weak D match, TRBD1 (5 bases). This CDR3 is built from 17 residues. V dropped 0 bases and J dropped 0 bases, with 12 bases sitting between them. The V gene's germline CDR1 is LGHDT and CDR2 YNNKEL (reference sequence). The CDR3 bases are TGTGCCAGCAGCCAAGAAGACAGTTCCTCCTCCTACAATGAGCAGTTCTTC. The encoded protein is CASSQEDSSSSYNEQFF.

There are a few counts of this clonotype. The CDR3 DNA sequence: TGTGCCAGCAACCGGGGAGGGACGGATGCAGATACGCAGTATTTT. Protein sequence: CASNRGGTDADTQYF. The chain carries TRBV7-2 and TRBJ2-3, with TRBD2 matching over 7 bases. J lost 4 bases, V lost 7 bases, and 11 bases had no gene match. Germline V gene lookup returns CDR1 SGHTA and CDR2 FQGNSA. This CDR3 region has 15 residues. Full variable domain (outside the CDR3, taken from reference TRBV7-2 and TRBJ2-3): GAGVSQSPSNKVTEKGKDVELRCDPISGHTALYWYRQSLGQGLEFLIYFQGNSAPDKSGLPSDRFSAERTGGSVSTLTIQRTQQEDSAVYLCASNRGGTDADTQYFGPGTRLTVL.

This clonotype was seen many times. This sequence joins TRBV13 and TRBJ2-1; 9 bases match TRBD1. V gave up 0 bases and J gave up 4 bases; unmatched junction bases: 1. The germline gives CDR1 PRHDT, CDR2 FYEKMQ (reference sequence). The CDR3 length is 15 residues. The CDR3 DNA reads as TGTGCCAGCAGCTTAGGGGACAGGGGTTACAATGAGCAGTTCTTC. Translation: CASSLGDRGYNEQFF.

In its sample, this clonotype was seen a few times. V gene TRBV25-1 combines with J gene TRBJ2-5; 11 bases match TRBD1. This CDR3 is built from 18 residues. J lost 5 bases, V lost 4 bases, and 15 bases had no gene match. The germline V gene has CDR1 MGHDK and CDR2 SYGVNS. CDR3 coding DNA: TGTGCCAGCAGTGCTTACGGGGACAGGGGGGGTTTGTGGGAGACCCAGTACTTC. It encodes CASSAYGDRGGLWETQYF.

In regard to this clonotype: A much larger clonotype is one base distant, so this may be a read error. The chain carries TRBV4-1 and TRBJ2-1; D is unresolved. The J call is doubtful: the DNA matches TRBJ2-7 better. The germline gives CDR1 MGHRA, CDR2 YSYEKL. This CDR3 contains 17 residues. In DNA form, the CDR3 reads TGCGCCAGCAGCCAAGAACCGGTGGCCAGCTCCTACAATGAGCAGTACTTC. This translates into CASSQEPVASSYNEQYF.

The V gene is TRBV4-2, the J gene TRBJ2-1, with D possibly matching TRBD2 (5 bases). The J call is in doubt because the DNA end fits TRBJ2-7 better. Germline V lookup: CDR1 LGHNA, CDR2 YNFKEQ. This CDR3 spans 15 amino acids. CDR3 sequence: CASSQDAGYYNEQYF. CDR3 nucleotides: TGTGCCAGCAGCCAAGACGCGGGCTACTACAATGAGCAGTACTTC.

This clonotype was detected many times. The genes are TRBV15 and TRBJ2-4; D may be TRBD1 (6 bases). Germline V CDR1 and CDR2: LNHNV, YYDKDF (reference sequence). With 5 bases removed from V and 7 bases from J, the gap between germline ends came to 18 bases. This CDR3 is 15 amino acids long. CDR3: CATSAQSLTGNIQYF. CDR3 coding DNA: TGTGCCACCAGCGCCCAGTCCCTAACAGGGAACATTCAGTACTTC.

Details on this clonotype: A single base separates this from a much larger clone, so it may be a read error. The gene calls are TRBV12-3 or TRBV12-4 and TRBJ1-4; no definite D call. V shed 2 bases and J shed 8 bases, with 6 bases lying between them. CDR3 length equals 12 residues. CDR3 loop: CASSLFEEKLFF. Here the CDR3 DNA reads TGTGCCAGCAGTTTATTCGAGGAAAAACTGTTTTTT.

Concerning this clonotype: A much more abundant neighbour one base away suggests this may be a read error. The chain combines TRBV4-2 with TRBJ2-5; TRBD2 aligns across 7 bases. The J call may be mistaken, given a closer DNA end match to TRBJ2-1. CDR3 length equals 15 residues. From germline, CDR1 is LGHNA and CDR2 YNFKEQ. The CDR3 is CASSRPGTNQETQFF. CDR3 bases: TGTGCCAGCAGCCGACCCGGGACTAACCAAGAGACCCAGTTCTTC.

A few counts support this clonotype. The genes are TRBV5-6 and TRBJ2-3; D is ambiguous. Germline V gives CDR1 SGHDT, CDR2 YYEEEE. The CDR3 spans 14 residues. The V and J ends lost 3 bases and 4 bases respectively, with 12 bases between them. The chain's CDR3 is CASSWTGHPDTQYF. CDR3 nucleotides: TGTGCCAGCAGCTGGACGGGCCACCCAGATACGCAGTATTTT. Full variable domain (rest looked up from reference TRBV5-6 and TRBJ2-3): DAGVTQSPTHLIKTRGQQVTLRCSPKSGHDTVSWYQQALGQGPQFIFQYYEEEERQRGNFPDRFSGHQFPNYSSELNVNALLLGDSALYLCASSWTGHPDTQYFGPGTRLTVL.

This clonotype occurred a few times. The chain employs TRBV12-3 or TRBV12-4 and TRBJ2-5; TRBD2 matches at 14 bases. The V segment lost 6 bases and the J segment 5 bases; nucleotides outside the gene matches: 5. This CDR3 has 15 amino acids. CDR3 region: CASRGTSGGSETQYF. CDR3 DNA sequence: TGTGCCAGCAGGGGGACTAGCGGGGGTTCGGAGACCCAGTACTTC.

This clonotype was recorded only once. Written as DNA, the CDR3 is TGCGCCAGCAGCCAAGATGGGCCAGGGGCGGCCTACGAGCAGTACTTC. It translates to CASSQDGPGAAYEQYF. This rearrangement joins TRBV4-1 to TRBJ2-7, with D perhaps matching TRBD1 (6 bases). V shed 0 bases and J shed 2 bases, with 14 bases lying between them. CDR1 is MGHRA, CDR2 YSYEKL, per germline. The CDR3 runs 16 residues.

The genes are TRBV7-6 and TRBJ2-4; the D is unclear. V lost 5 bases to trimming and J lost 13 bases, with 18 bases between them. Germline lookup yields CDR1 SGHVS and CDR2 FNYEAQ. CDR3 length: 13 residues. DNA for the CDR3: TGTGCCAGCAGCCCCGGTCCCAACTACAAGCAGTACTTC. Its protein product is CASSPGPNYKQYF.

The table lists this clonotype with many counts. The chain uses TRBV6-5 and TRBJ2-5, with TRBD1 identical over 7 bases. V lost 6 bases to trimming and J lost 0 bases; unmatched junction nucleotides: 7. From germline, CDR1 is MNHEY and CDR2 SVGAGI. The CDR3 extends over 15 amino acids. The DNA of the CDR3 is TGTGCCAGCAGGTATACAGGGGTCGACCAAGAGACCCAGTACTTC. This gives the protein CASRYTGVDQETQYF.

A few counts support this clonotype. The rearrangement uses TRBV5-1 and TRBJ1-2; perhaps TRBD1 as D (5 bases). CDR1 is SGHRS and CDR2 is YFSETQ in the germline V gene. CDR3 size: 13 residues. V dropped 4 bases and J dropped 7 bases, with 14 bases sitting between them. This CDR3 is CASSPNPGSGYTF. As DNA, the CDR3 is TGCGCCAGCAGCCCCAATCCAGGGAGTGGCTACACCTTC. The variable domain in full, completed from reference TRBV5-1 and TRBJ1-2, reads KAGVTQTPRYLIKTRGQQVTLSCSPISGHRSVSWYQQTPGQGLQFLFEYFSETQRNKGNFPGRFSGRQFSNSRSEMNVSTLELGDSALYLCASSPNPGSGYTFGSGTRLTVV.

This clonotype has only a few counts. V and J are TRBV28 and TRBJ1-4; TRBD1 matches at 7 bases. The germline V gene has CDR1 MDHEN and CDR2 SYDVKM. V lost 6 bases, J lost 10 bases, and 11 bases stayed unmatched. The CDR3 has 14 residues. Here the CDR3 reads CASSNRGLFGKLFF. CDR3 sequence (DNA): TGTGCCAGCAGCAACAGGGGCTTGTTTGGAAAACTGTTTTTT.

The V gene is TRBV5-1, the J gene TRBJ2-1; 7 bases map to TRBD1. There are 15 residues in the CDR3. V gave up 4 bases and J gave up 4 bases; unmatched junction bases: 8. CDR1 SGHRS and CDR2 YFSETQ come from the germline V gene. CDR3 sequence reads: CASSPGTENYNEQFF. The CDR3 nucleotides are TGCGCCAGCAGCCCCGGGACAGAGAATTACAATGAGCAGTTCTTC.

The chain recombines TRBV10-3 with TRBJ1-4, with D hard to call. CDR3 length: 15 residues. Trimming stripped 2 bases from V and 5 bases from J, with 12 bases between. The germline gives CDR1 ENHRY, CDR2 SYGVKD. The CDR3: CAISEGGRSNEKLFF. In nucleotides, the CDR3 is TGTGCCATCAGTGAGGGCGGTCGTTCAAATGAAAAACTGTTTTTT.

This clonotype has at least ten counts. A junction end diverges from the germline sequence, so it may reflect a read error. The CDR3 loop is CASSQTGGNQPQHF. CDR3 in DNA: TGCGCCAGCAGCCAAACAGGGGGCAATCAGCCCCAGCATTTT. The genes are TRBV3-1 and TRBJ1-5; TRBD1 aligns across 7 bases. This CDR3 comprises 14 residues. Looked up from germline, CDR1 is LGHDT and CDR2 is YNNKEL (reference sequence).

V is TRBV12-3 or TRBV12-4 and J is TRBJ2-4, with D possibly being TRBD2 (6 bases). The CDR3 totals 13 residues. V was pared by 5 bases and J by 8 bases, with 13 bases between. The CDR3 reads CASSAGPGYIQYF. The CDR3 coding sequence is TGTGCCAGCAGTGCGGGGCCCGGGTACATTCAGTACTTC.

V is TRBV9 and J is TRBJ1-2; possible D gene TRBD1, 5 bases. The CDR3 totals 12 residues. Germline V CDR1 and CDR2: SGDLS, YYNGEE. V lost 3 bases, J lost 5 bases, and 8 bases lay in between. The CDR3 DNA follows: TGTGCCAGCAGCGACGCAGGGTATGGCTACACCTTC. Amino acids: CASSDAGYGYTF.

This clonotype occurred a few times. The chain carries TRBV7-9 and TRBJ1-1, with a tentative D call TRBD1 (5 bases). This CDR3 comprises 14 residues. Germline assignment: CDR1 SEHNR and CDR2 FQNEAQ (reference sequence). V was pared by 11 bases and J by 0 bases, with 16 bases between. This CDR3 reads CAGFHGGVNTEAFF. The CDR3 coding sequence is TGTGCCGGTTTCCACGGGGGGGTGAACACTGAAGCTTTCTTT.

This clonotype was observed a few times. The gene calls are TRBV10-3 and TRBJ1-1, with a weak D call TRBD1 (6 bases). The germline V gene encodes CDR1 ENHRY and CDR2 SYGVKD. The CDR3 covers 13 residues. The ends were cut back, 2 bases at V and 4 bases at J, with 8 bases in the middle. The CDR3 reads CAISEQGTTEAFF. CDR3 in DNA: TGTGCCATCAGTGAGCAGGGGACCACTGAAGCTTTCTTT.

This clonotype was seen repeatedly, ten times or more. The chain carries TRBV7-2 and TRBJ2-1; D is possibly TRBD1 (6 bases). Germline CDR1 is SGHTA and CDR2 is FQGNSA. V was cut by 4 bases and J by 7 bases, with 8 bases left in between. The CDR3 length is 12 residues. CDR3 sequence reads: CASSYRDNEQFF. DNA of the CDR3: TGTGCCAGCAGCTACAGGGATAATGAGCAGTTCTTC.

The chain combines TRBV5-1 with TRBJ2-3; TRBD2 aligns across 7 bases. The CDR3 sequence is 14 residues long. From germline, CDR1 is SGHRS and CDR2 YFSETQ. The V segment lost 3 bases and the J segment 6 bases; nucleotides outside the gene matches: 7. DNA of the CDR3: TGCGCCAGCAGCTCCGGACTAGGGGAGGATACGCAGTATTTT. This codes for CASSSGLGEDTQYF.

The chain joins TRBV15 to TRBJ2-5; D is perhaps TRBD2 (5 bases). The germline V and J ends were trimmed by 2 bases and 0 bases, with 10 bases remaining between them. The V gene's germline CDR1 is LNHNV and CDR2 YYDKDF (reference sequence). The CDR3 is 15 amino acids. This chain's CDR3 is CATSRIRRDQETQYF. Written as DNA, the CDR3 is TGTGCCACCAGCAGAATTAGGCGGGACCAAGAGACCCAGTACTTC. The full variable domain, in which reference TRBV15 and TRBJ2-5 provide the parts outside the CDR3, is DAMVIQNPRYQVTQFGKPVTLSCSQTLNHNVMYWYQQKSSQAPKLLFHYYDKDFNNEADTPDNFQSRRPNTSFCFLDIRSPGLGDTAMYLCATSRIRRDQETQYFGPGTRLLVL.

The chain recombines TRBV5-1 with TRBJ1-1; tentative D call: TRBD1 (6 bases). The germline CDR1 and CDR2 sequences are SGHRS and YFSETQ. The V end was cut by 3 bases, the J end by 0 bases, with 12 bases between. This CDR3 has 15 amino acids. Here the CDR3 reads CASSSGQSVNTEAFF. DNA of the CDR3: TGCGCCAGCAGCTCAGGACAGTCAGTGAACACTGAAGCTTTCTTT.

Only a few counts were recorded for this clonotype. The junction and the germline gene differ at one end; a read error may be behind it. This chain uses TRBV20-1 with TRBJ2-5; a possible D gene is TRBD1 (6 bases). The germline V gene encodes CDR1 DFQATT and CDR2 SNEGSKA (reference sequence). The CDR3 extends over 15 amino acids. The CDR3 loop reads CGARDQRTATYGQYF. CDR3 bases: TGCGGTGCTAGAGACCAGAGGACAGCAACCTACGGGCAGTACTTC.